These 30 T cell receptor beta chains were all obtained from the same sample, sequenced in a study of T cell responses to AZD1222 COVID-19 vaccine (TCRdb year 2021). Receptors were amplified or captured by the immunoSEQ multiplex PCR assay. Imported from immuneACCESS, the table was reduced by TCRdb to in-frame sequences with V and J called. These copies leave out some clones; in studies compared against another copy, an unresolved V gene accounts for under half, and the cause of the remainder is not known. For this sample there are 100,000 to 150,000 clones; 75% to 95% appear just once. The ten largest account for about 7% of the sample. Reading the label with the study, this specimen's time point is: baseline before first vaccination. The specimen was peripheral blood, collected on day 0 of AZD1222 vaccination. The receptors come from an adult in good health.

The chain couples TRBV5-6 to TRBJ1-2, with 7 bases fitting TRBD1. The length of the CDR3 is 12 residues. V lost 4 bases, J lost 8 bases, and 5 bases stayed unmatched. Germline V gives CDR1 SGHDT, CDR2 YYEEEE. The CDR3 DNA is TGTGCCAGCAGCGCAGGGGGTCGCGGCTACACCTTC. This sequence encodes CASSAGGRGYTF. The variable domain in full, completed from reference TRBV5-6 and TRBJ1-2, reads DAGVTQSPTHLIKTRGQQVTLRCSPKSGHDTVSWYQQALGQGPQFIFQYYEEEERQRGNFPDRFSGHQFPNYSSELNVNALLLGDSALYLCASSAGGRGYTFGSGTRLTVV.

This clone has just a few counts. The chain is built from TRBV18 and TRBJ2-1, with D maybe TRBD2 (5 bases). This CDR3 has 16 residues. CDR1 KGHSH and CDR2 LQKENI come from the germline V gene. V lost 4 bases to trimming and J lost 9 bases, with 22 bases between them. CDR3 bases: TGTGCCAGCTCACGCCCCGAAGCGGCCATCGGAACTGAGCAGTTCTTC. Translation: CASSRPEAAIGTEQFF. Complete variable domain (other parts from reference TRBV18 and TRBJ2-1): NAGVMQNPRHLVRRRGQEARLRCSPMKGHSHVYWYRQLPEEGLKFMVYLQKENIIDESGMPKERFSAEFPKEGPSILRIQQVVRGDSAAYFCASSRPEAAIGTEQFFGPGTRLTVL.

The gene calls are TRBV11-2 and TRBJ1-2; TRBD1 might be the D (5 bases). V was pared by 5 bases and J by 5 bases, with 18 bases between. CDR1 and CDR2 from the germline V gene are SGHAT and FQNNGV. The CDR3 consists of 15 residues. The DNA of the CDR3 is TGTGCCAGCAGCCCGCGGGGCCAGAGTTCATATGGCTACACCTTC. Residues: CASSPRGQSSYGYTF.

CDR3 protein: CASGDSGGPYNEQFF. In nucleotides, the CDR3 is TGTGCCAGCGGGGACTCAGGGGGCCCCTACAATGAGCAGTTCTTC. The rearrangement joins TRBV6-5 to TRBJ2-1, with 8 bases fitting TRBD1. CDR3 length equals 15 residues. Germline V CDR1 and CDR2: MNHEY, SVGAGI. The V segment lost 8 bases and the J segment 2 bases; nucleotides outside the gene matches: 8.

The chain recombines TRBV29-1 with TRBJ1-1; 8 bases match TRBD1. Germline-derived CDR1 and CDR2 are SQVTM and ANQGSEA. V shed 5 bases and J 3 bases; nucleotides not matched to a gene: 11. The CDR3 totals 15 residues. The chain's CDR3 is CSVPGQGAFYTEAFF. In nucleotides, the CDR3 is TGCAGCGTTCCGGGTCAGGGGGCGTTTTACACTGAAGCTTTCTTT.

The chain couples TRBV27 to TRBJ1-5; D call uncertain. Germline V gives CDR1 MNHEY, CDR2 SMNVEV (reference sequence). V was shortened by 5 bases and J by 4 bases, with 9 bases between the two germline ends. This CDR3 region has 13 residues. The CDR3 loop is CASSPEGNQPQHF. The CDR3 nucleotides read TGTGCCAGCAGTCCTGAGGGTAATCAGCCCCAGCATTTT.

V and J are TRBV28 and TRBJ2-5, with 8 bases matching TRBD2. V lost 4 bases, J lost 1 base, and 5 bases stayed unmatched. Looked up from germline, CDR1 is MDHEN and CDR2 is SYDVKM. This CDR3 spans 15 amino acids. The CDR3 bases are TGTGCCAGCAGTTCAAAGCGGGGGAGCCAAGAGACCCAGTACTTC. Protein product: CASSSKRGSQETQYF.

The rearrangement uses TRBV19 and TRBJ2-6; weak D call: TRBD1 (6 bases). CDR1 and CDR2 (germline): LNHDA, SQIVND (reference sequence). V shed 6 bases and J shed 0 bases, with 12 bases lying between them. This CDR3 has 16 amino acids. CDR3 sequence reads: CASSFSQGSGANVLTF. The CDR3 DNA sequence: TGTGCCAGTAGCTTTTCACAGGGCTCTGGGGCCAACGTCCTGACTTTC.

The chain uses TRBV27 and TRBJ2-7, with 7 bases that match TRBD1. J was trimmed by 4 bases and V by 6 bases; bases with no gene match: 12. The germline V gene encodes CDR1 MNHEY and CDR2 SMNVEV (reference sequence). The CDR3 consists of 15 residues. The CDR3 is CASSNRQGVKYEQYF. The CDR3 DNA follows: TGTGCCAGCAGCAATCGACAGGGTGTTAAATACGAGCAGTACTTC.

The chain carries TRBV21-1 and TRBJ2-7; the DNA was not used to check the table's D call, TRBD1. TRBV21-1 is a pseudogene locus. This CDR3 comprises 15 residues. CDR3 residues: CASSKIDRASYEQYF. The DNA for the CDR3 is TGTGCCAGCAGCAAAATAGACAGGGCCTCCTACGAGCAGTACTTC.

The chain combines TRBV5-4 with TRBJ2-1; TRBD1 matches 7 bases. Germline CDR1 is SGHNT and CDR2 is YYREEE (reference sequence). Trimming took 0 bases from V and 7 from J; bases not matched to a gene: 7. This CDR3 region has 15 residues. The CDR3 sequence is CASSLEERTGNEQFF. CDR3 sequence (DNA): TGTGCCAGCAGCTTGGAAGAGCGGACAGGAAATGAGCAGTTCTTC.

V gene TRBV11-3 combines with J gene TRBJ2-3; 16 nucleotides match TRBD2. J was trimmed by 8 bases and V by 5 bases; bases with no gene match: 13. The CDR3 contains 18 residues. Germline V gene sequence: CDR1 SGHNT, CDR2 YENEEA. The CDR3 DNA reads as TGTGCCAGCAGCACCGGGACTAGCGGGGGGGGACTGAAGAGTACGCAGTATTTT. Translated, it gives CASSTGTSGGGLKSTQYF.

The gene calls are TRBV2 and TRBJ1-6; tentatively, D is TRBD1 (6 bases). V was pared by 5 bases and J by 10 bases, with 15 bases between. The CDR3 contains 14 residues. Germline V gene sequence: CDR1 SNHLY, CDR2 FYNNEI. CDR3 sequence reads: CASSYRDTDSPLHF. CDR3 DNA: TGTGCCAGCAGTTACAGGGATACGGACTCACCCCTCCACTTT.

The V call is TRBV11-2, the J call TRBJ1-2; D may be TRBD1 (6 bases). Germline values: CDR1 SGHAT, CDR2 FQNNGV. This CDR3 has 13 residues. The V and J ends lost 4 bases and 6 bases respectively, with 12 bases between them. Here the CDR3 reads CASSSPGHHGYTF. The CDR3 DNA reads as TGTGCCAGCAGCTCCCCGGGACACCATGGCTACACCTTC.

This clone was seen ten or more times. This chain joins TRBV11-2 and TRBJ2-7; possibly TRBD2 for D (5 bases). The CDR3 is made up of 18 amino acids. Trimming took 1 base from V and 6 from J, leaving 25 bases between them. CDR1 and CDR2 from the germline V gene are SGHAT and FQNNGV. The CDR3 DNA reads as TGTGCCAGCAGCTTAGTTATGTCACGGTGGTCCGGCGCGGGCGAGCAGTACTTC. Translated, it gives CASSLVMSRWSGAGEQYF.

V gene TRBV28 combines with J gene TRBJ1-2, with 8 bases fitting TRBD1. This CDR3 has 15 residues. Germline V CDR1 and CDR2: MDHEN, SYDVKM. Trimming at V came to 5 bases and at J to 8 bases, leaving 13 bases not matched to a gene. The CDR3 nucleotides are TGTGCCAGCAGTCCCCTCCTGGTGGCAGGGGGCGGCTACACCTTC. It codes for CASSPLLVAGGGYTF.

V and J are TRBV3-1 (or the pseudogene TRBV3-2) and TRBJ2-5, with TRBD1 matching 10 bases. The trim removed 1 base at V and 5 bases at J, leaving 13 bases unmatched. The length of the CDR3 is 18 residues. Germline V gene lookup returns CDR1 LGHDT and CDR2 YNNKEL (reference sequence). The CDR3 here is CASSQADETGTGAETQYF. Written as DNA, the CDR3 is TGTGCCAGCAGCCAAGCGGATGAAACCGGGACAGGGGCGGAGACCCAGTACTTC.

The chain is built from TRBV28 and TRBJ1-4; D might be TRBD1 (5 bases). The CDR3 is 14 residues long. Per germline, CDR1 MDHEN and CDR2 SYDVKM. Trimming removed 9 bases at V and 1 base at J, with 12 bases between. CDR3 sequence (DNA): TGTGCCAGTTCCAGAGGGGTAACTAATGAAAAACTGTTTTTT. This gives the protein CASSRGVTNEKLFF.

In this sample, this clone turned up once. This chain joins TRBV24-1 and TRBJ2-7, with TRBD2 matching over 9 bases. The CDR3 has 16 residues. Germline CDR1 is KGHDR and CDR2 is SFDVKD. Trimming took 5 bases from V and 4 from J; bases not matched to a gene: 11. In DNA form, the CDR3 reads TGTGCCACCAGTGGGTTAGCGGGGGCGAACTCGTACGAGCAGTACTTC. It codes for CATSGLAGANSYEQYF.

The CDR3 spells CASTLRGGDKILNTDTQYF. The CDR3 region has the DNA TGTGCCAGCACCCTCCGGGGAGGGGACAAGATATTAAACACAGATACGCAGTATTTT. The rearrangement links TRBV28 to TRBJ2-3; tentative D call: TRBD2 (7 bases). This CDR3 comprises 19 residues. Germline CDR1 is MDHEN and CDR2 is SYDVKM. Trimming removed 7 bases at V and 2 bases at J, with 28 bases between.

V and J are TRBV5-1 and TRBJ2-5; D not resolved. Trimming took off 0 bases at V and 3 bases at J, with 3 bases between the two ends. Germline assignment: CDR1 SGHRS and CDR2 YFSETQ. The CDR3 totals 12 residues. Here the CDR3 reads CASSLGEETQYF. In DNA form, the CDR3 reads TGCGCCAGCAGCTTGGGTGAAGAGACCCAGTACTTC.

V usage is TRBV3-1 (or the pseudogene TRBV3-2) and J usage is TRBJ1-2, with 8 bases lining up with TRBD1. The CDR3 has 14 amino acids. Germline V gene sequence: CDR1 LGHDT, CDR2 YNNKEL (reference sequence). The junction had 6 bases not matched to a gene; V was cut back by 7 bases and J by 2 bases. The DNA of the CDR3 is TGTGCCAGCAATCAGGGGGCTATCAACTATGGCTACACCTTC. Protein product: CASNQGAINYGYTF.

J is TRBJ1-2 and V is TRBV27; a possible D gene is TRBD1 (5 bases). CDR1 MNHEY and CDR2 SMNVEV come from the germline V gene (reference sequence). Trimming stripped 6 bases from V and 4 bases from J, with 18 bases between. The CDR3 length is 15 residues. CDR3 nucleotide sequence: TGTGCCAGCAGCCGGGACGTAGCAAGAGTCTATGGCTACACCTTC. Its translation: CASSRDVARVYGYTF.

The chain combines TRBV7-2 with TRBJ1-1, with D perhaps TRBD1 (6 bases). The CDR3 is 14 residues long. The V end was cut by 1 base, the J end by 3 bases, with 9 bases between. Germline CDR1 reads SGHTA; CDR2 reads FQGNSA. The CDR3 reads CASSLVHRDTEAFF. CDR3 DNA sequence: TGTGCCAGCAGCTTAGTGCACAGGGACACTGAAGCTTTCTTT.

The chain combines TRBV18 with TRBJ2-1; 8 bases agree with TRBD2. Germline V gene data show CDR1 as KGHSH and CDR2 as LQKENI. The CDR3 spans 17 residues. Trimming at V came to 3 bases and at J to 8 bases, leaving 15 bases not matched to a gene. The CDR3 DNA is TGTGCCAGCTCACCCATTAACACCGGGGGGGCAGGCCATGAGCAGTTCTTC. Protein: CASSPINTGGAGHEQFF.

The rearrangement joins TRBV11-2 to TRBJ2-3; no clear D gene. The germline V gene has CDR1 SGHAT and CDR2 FQNNGV. V was cut by 0 bases and J by 5 bases, with 6 bases left in between. CDR3 length equals 13 residues. The CDR3 DNA is TGTGCCAGCAGCTTAGATTTGGGAGATACGCAGTATTTT. Residues: CASSLDLGDTQYF.

The rearrangement uses TRBV27 and TRBJ2-7; D possibly corresponds to TRBD2 (6 bases). CDR1 and CDR2 (germline): MNHEY, SMNVEV (reference sequence). CDR3 length: 16 amino acids. V was trimmed by 0 bases and J by 3 bases, leaving 15 bases between them. The CDR3 loop is CASSLSTGTPNYEQYF. The DNA for the CDR3 is TGTGCCAGCAGTTTATCAACCGGGACTCCAAACTACGAGCAGTACTTC.

The chain carries TRBV29-1 and TRBJ2-5; no clear D. Germline CDR1 SQVTM, CDR2 ANQGSEA. The CDR3 has 13 residues. V was shortened by 4 bases and J by 0 bases, with 9 bases between the two germline ends. The CDR3: CSVAYHNQETQYF. The DNA for the CDR3 is TGCAGCGTTGCTTATCACAACCAAGAGACCCAGTACTTC.

The rearrangement uses TRBV20-1 and TRBJ2-1, with D unresolved. Germline V gene sequence: CDR1 DFQATT, CDR2 SNEGSKA (reference sequence). The CDR3 consists of 11 residues. V lost 6 bases and J lost 4, with 7 bases in between. The CDR3 nucleotides are TGCAGTGCCCTCAGTTACAATGAGCAGTTCTTC. Translation: CSALSYNEQFF.

The V and J genes are TRBV28 and TRBJ1-1, with a weak D call TRBD1 (5 bases). The length of the CDR3 is 13 residues. CDR1 and CDR2 (germline): MDHEN, SYDVKM. V shed 6 bases and J shed 1 base, with 9 bases lying between them. This chain's CDR3 is CASRGTANTEAFF. The CDR3 nucleotides are TGTGCCAGCAGGGGGACGGCGAACACTGAAGCTTTCTTT.